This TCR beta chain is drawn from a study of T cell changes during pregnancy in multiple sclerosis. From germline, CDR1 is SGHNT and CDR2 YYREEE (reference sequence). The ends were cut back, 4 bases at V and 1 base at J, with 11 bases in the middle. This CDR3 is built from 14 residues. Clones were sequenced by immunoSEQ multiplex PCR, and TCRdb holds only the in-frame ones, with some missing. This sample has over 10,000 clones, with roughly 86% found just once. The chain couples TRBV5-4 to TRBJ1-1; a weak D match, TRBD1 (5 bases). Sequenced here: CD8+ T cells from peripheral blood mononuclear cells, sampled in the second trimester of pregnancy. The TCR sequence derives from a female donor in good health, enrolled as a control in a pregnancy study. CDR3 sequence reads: CASSRAGGNTEAFF. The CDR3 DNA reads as TGTGCCAGCAGCCGCGCGGGGGGGAACACTGAAGCTTTCTTT.